The subject of this entry is one TCR beta chain. Germline V gives CDR1 ENHRY, CDR2 SYGVKD. V dropped 2 bases and J dropped 0; count of bases not matched to a gene: 1. The CDR3 runs to 15 residues. The data derive from a study of cytomegalovirus exposure and HLA in healthy donors. It was with 60 Vbeta and 13 Jbeta primers that the PCR ran. Method: immunoSEQ multiplex PCR; TCRdb's copy keeps in-frame clones and lacks some. This table has 120,000 to 150,000 clones, about three quarters appearing once. This sequence originates from a human donor in good health. The V gene is TRBV10-3, the J gene TRBJ1-5; 7 nucleotides agree with TRBD1. The material sequenced was PBMCs. CDR3 bases: TGTGCCATCAGTGAGACAGGGGATAGCAATCAGCCCCAGCATTTT. Amino acids: CAISETGDSNQPQHF.